This entry lists 8 T cell receptor beta chains sequenced from one sample in a study of OX40 agonist ivuxolimab in advanced cancers. The data were produced by immunoSEQ multiplex PCR, yet TCRdb's version contains in-frame clones alone and is incomplete. The profile shows 45,000 to 55,000 clones, approximately 90% of them singletons. The sequences come from CD4+ or CD8+ T cells sorted from blood, collected in a trial of the OX40 agonist ivuxolimab. Every receptor here comes from an adult with an advanced solid tumor such as melanoma, head and neck, liver or kidney cancer.

This sequence joins TRBV18 and TRBJ2-5, with D possibly matching TRBD2 (5 bases). Matching the DNA end better, TRBJ2-7 makes the J call doubtful. The CDR3 sequence is 15 residues long. Per germline, CDR1 KGHSH and CDR2 LQKENI. Written as DNA, the CDR3 is TGTGCCAGCTCACCCGGGGAAGCTAGGGCCTACGAGCAGTACTTC. Residues: CASSPGEARAYEQYF.

V and J are TRBV7-8 and TRBJ2-7; TRBD2 might be the D (5 bases). This CDR3 comprises 14 residues. Germline values: CDR1 SGHVS, CDR2 FQNEAQ. V shed 4 bases and J shed 5 bases, with 15 bases lying between them. CDR3 sequence reads: CASSYRGSRDEQYF. The DNA for the CDR3 is TGTGCCAGCAGCTACAGAGGGTCGCGGGACGAGCAGTACTTC.

J is TRBJ2-7 and V is TRBV18, with D perhaps matching TRBD1 or TRBD2 (5 bases each). CDR3 length: 14 amino acids. Germline CDR1 and CDR2: KGHSH and LQKENI. Trimming removed 5 bases at V and 3 bases at J, with 14 bases between. The CDR3 nucleotides read TGTGCCAGCTCAATAGGGGACCTAAACTACGAGCAGTACTTC. The encoded protein is CASSIGDLNYEQYF. Full variable domain (missing parts from reference TRBV18 and TRBJ2-7): NAGVMQNPRHLVRRRGQEARLRCSPMKGHSHVYWYRQLPEEGLKFMVYLQKENIIDESGMPKERFSAEFPKEGPSILRIQQVVRGDSAAYFCASSIGDLNYEQYFGPGTRLTVT.

The chain has TRBV25-1 and TRBJ1-5; D gene ambiguous. This CDR3 has 12 amino acids. V was trimmed by 5 bases and J by 0 bases, leaving 2 bases between them. Per the germline V gene, CDR1 is MGHDK and CDR2 is SYGVNS. CDR3 in amino acids: CASSYSNQPQHF. In nucleotides, the CDR3 is TGTGCCAGCAGTTATAGCAATCAGCCCCAGCATTTT.

The V and J genes are TRBV28 and TRBJ2-7; 8 positions agree with TRBD2. Germline lookup yields CDR1 MDHEN and CDR2 SYDVKM. The CDR3 has 16 residues. With V trimmed by 2 bases and J by 6 bases, 12 bases remained unmatched. The CDR3 DNA follows: TGTGCCAGCAGTTTAAGGGAAATAGCGGGAAGGGGCGAGCAGTACTTC. Translated, it gives CASSLREIAGRGEQYF.

DNA of the CDR3: TGTGCCAGCAGCCCGTTATGGGCGGGCTCCTACGAGCAGTACTTC. Amino acid sequence: CASSPLWAGSYEQYF. The V gene is TRBV6-5, the J gene TRBJ2-7; weak D call: TRBD2 (5 bases). Germline CDR1 MNHEY, CDR2 SVGAGI. Trimming removed 6 bases at V and 0 bases at J, with 15 bases between. This CDR3 has 15 residues.

The chain joins TRBV4-2 to TRBJ2-7; TRBD2 agrees at 11 bases. This CDR3 region has 18 residues. Germline V gives CDR1 LGHNA, CDR2 YNFKEQ. With V trimmed by 0 bases and J by 0 bases, 7 bases remained unmatched. CDR3 sequence: CASSQDLAGGMSSYEQYF. In DNA form, the CDR3 reads TGTGCCAGCAGCCAAGACCTAGCGGGAGGCATGAGCTCCTACGAGCAGTACTTC.

The chain uses TRBV29-1 and TRBJ2-5; D possibly corresponds to TRBD2 (5 bases). The CDR3 runs to 12 residues. Trimming left V 7 bases short and J 5 bases short, with 14 bases between. CDR1 and CDR2 from the germline V gene are SQVTM and ANQGSEA. The CDR3 DNA follows: TGCAGCGGGATGACGGGATGGGAGACCCAGTACTTC. Translating it yields CSGMTGWETQYF.